The 10 T cell receptor beta chains below were found in one sample sequenced in a study of cytomegalovirus exposure and HLA in healthy donors. PCR employed 60 Vbeta and 13 Jbeta primers. The data were produced by immunoSEQ multiplex PCR, yet TCRdb's version contains in-frame clones alone and is incomplete. The sample holds more than 90,000 clones, around 61% seen once. Sequencing was done on a sample of PBMCs. Source of these receptors: a woman aged 25-40 years in good health and CMV-seronegative.

This clone has a single count. The rearrangement joins TRBV19 to TRBJ1-1, with 8 bases matching TRBD1. Germline V CDR1 and CDR2: LNHDA, SQIVND (reference sequence). Trimming took 7 bases from V and 4 from J; bases not matched to a gene: 8. This CDR3 region has 14 residues. The chain's CDR3 is CASIAQGAFTEAFF. In DNA form, the CDR3 reads TGTGCCAGTATCGCCCAGGGGGCTTTCACTGAAGCTTTCTTT.

V usage is TRBV7-2 and J usage is TRBJ2-7; D possibly corresponds to TRBD1 (7 bases). The CDR3 is 15 amino acids. Trimming stripped 2 bases from V and 6 bases from J, with 17 bases between. The V gene's germline CDR1 is SGHTA and CDR2 FQGNSA. Written as DNA, the CDR3 is TGTGCCAGCAGCTTATATGCTCGACAGGGAGGCGAGCAGTACTTC. Protein sequence: CASSLYARQGGEQYF.

The chain is built from TRBV5-1 and TRBJ1-2, with 7 bases fitting TRBD1. There are 14 residues in the CDR3. The ends lost 4 bases at V and 2 bases at J; junction bases unmatched: 5. Per germline, CDR1 SGHRS and CDR2 YFSETQ. This CDR3 reads CASSIGQANYGYTF. CDR3 coding DNA: TGCGCCAGCAGCATAGGACAGGCAAACTATGGCTACACCTTC.

This clone was observed a handful of times. This chain links TRBV4-2 with TRBJ2-1; 9 nucleotides line up with TRBD1. Germline trimming cut 2 bases from V and 7 bases from J; bases unmatched to any gene: 6. The germline V gene encodes CDR1 LGHNA and CDR2 YNFKEQ. This CDR3 region has 15 residues. Here the CDR3 DNA reads TGTGCCAGCAGCCAATTTATACAGGGGGCAAATGAGCAGTTCTTC. Its translation: CASSQFIQGANEQFF.

This chain connects TRBV7-3 to TRBJ2-2; 9 bases match TRBD2. Germline-derived CDR1 and CDR2 are SGHTA and FQGTGA. This CDR3 comprises 15 residues. V gave up 1 base and J gave up 5 bases; unmatched junction bases: 2. The DNA of the CDR3 is TGTGCCAGCAGCTTAAGCGGGAGGGGGACCGGGGAGCTGTTTTTT. It specifies CASSLSGRGTGELFF.

The chain joins TRBV5-6 to TRBJ1-5; TRBD1 aligns across 8 bases. The J segment lost 9 bases and the V segment lost 4 bases, leaving 15 bases of the junction unmatched. CDR3 length: 16 residues. CDR1 and CDR2 (germline): SGHDT, YYEEEE. The CDR3 region has the DNA TGTGCCAGCAGCCTGAACTACGGACAGGGAGGTGGGCCCCAGCATTTT. Translated: CASSLNYGQGGGPQHF.

The chain employs TRBV7-3 and TRBJ2-1; TRBD2 is a possible D gene (7 bases). V gave up 5 bases and J gave up 5 bases, with 16 bases separating them. Germline V gene lookup returns CDR1 SGHTA and CDR2 FQGTGA. The CDR3 runs 15 residues. The CDR3: CASSLGGEQDNEQFF. DNA of the CDR3: TGTGCCAGCAGCCTAGGGGGGGAGCAGGACAATGAGCAGTTCTTC.

This clone was picked up a small number of times. The chain joins TRBV5-4 to TRBJ1-6; a possible D gene is TRBD1 (5 bases). The CDR3 spans 14 residues. V lost 4 bases, J lost 9 bases, and 14 bases lay in between. From germline, CDR1 is SGHNT and CDR2 YYREEE (reference sequence). CDR3 DNA: TGTGCCAGCAGCCGAGCTGGGGGGATTTCACCCCTCCACTTT. Translating gives CASSRAGGISPLHF.

The chain is built from TRBV6-1 and TRBJ2-7, with 9 bases matching TRBD1. Trimming took 8 bases from V and 3 from J; bases not matched to a gene: 8. This CDR3 comprises 14 residues. Germline V lookup: CDR1 MNHNS, CDR2 SASEGT. The CDR3 DNA reads as TGTGCCAGCCTGGGAAGGGACAGGGTCTACGAGCAGTACTTC. Residues: CASLGRDRVYEQYF.

This chain connects TRBV25-1 to TRBJ2-2; D is undetermined. The ends were cut back, 1 base at V and 1 base at J, with 7 bases in the middle. Germline assignment: CDR1 MGHDK and CDR2 SYGVNS. The CDR3 loop spans 15 amino acids. The CDR3 bases are TGTGCCAGCAGTGAATTGGGCAGGAACACCGGGGAGCTGTTTTTT. Its translation: CASSELGRNTGELFF.